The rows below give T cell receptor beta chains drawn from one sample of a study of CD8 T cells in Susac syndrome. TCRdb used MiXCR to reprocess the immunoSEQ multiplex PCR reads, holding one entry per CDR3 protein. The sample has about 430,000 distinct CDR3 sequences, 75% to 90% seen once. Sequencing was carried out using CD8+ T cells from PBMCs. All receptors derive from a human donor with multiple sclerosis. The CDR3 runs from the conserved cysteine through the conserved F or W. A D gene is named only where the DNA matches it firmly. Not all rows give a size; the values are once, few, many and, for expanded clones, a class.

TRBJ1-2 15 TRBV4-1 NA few CASSQTQVSFYGYTF TGCGCCAGCAGCCAAACACAGGTTTCTTTCTATGGCTACACCTTC
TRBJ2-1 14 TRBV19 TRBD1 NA CASSIGQGANEQFF TGTGCCAGTAGTATTGGGCAGGGGGCGAATGAGCAGTTCTTC
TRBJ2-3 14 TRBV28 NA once CASSETGLRGTQYF TGTGCCAGCAGTGAAACAGGGTTACGGGGTACGCAGTATTTT
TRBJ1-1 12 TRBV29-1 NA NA CSIFEGNTEAFF TGCAGCATATTCGAGGGGAACACTGAAGCTTTCTTT
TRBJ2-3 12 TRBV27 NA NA CASSSAPDTQYF TGTGCCAGCAGTTCGGCTCCAGATACGCAGTATTTT
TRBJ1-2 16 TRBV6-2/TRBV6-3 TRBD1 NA CASSSQRGQLLYGYTF TGTGCCAGCAGTTCTCAGAGGGGACAGCTTCTCTATGGCTACACCTTC
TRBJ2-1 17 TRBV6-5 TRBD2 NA CASSYDAGGPPYNEQFF TGTGCCAGCAGTTACGATGCGGGAGGGCCTCCCTACAATGAGCAGTTCTTC
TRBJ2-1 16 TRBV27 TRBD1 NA CASSAEQGAAGDEQFF TGTGCCAGCAGTGCCGAACAGGGGGCGGCAGGTGATGAGCAGTTCTTC
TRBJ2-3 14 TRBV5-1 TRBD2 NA CASSLVGLEDTQYF TGCGCCAGCAGCTTGGTGGGACTAGAGGATACGCAGTATTTT
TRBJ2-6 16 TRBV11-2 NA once CASSAPPRTGANVLTF TGTGCCAGCAGCGCCCCCCCCAGGACTGGGGCCAACGTCCTGACTTTC
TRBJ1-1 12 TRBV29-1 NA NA CSVGPLNTEAFF TGCAGCGTTGGGCCATTGAACACTGAAGCTTTCTTT
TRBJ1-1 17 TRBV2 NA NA CASSDGYDGGLSTEAFF TGTGCCAGCAGTGATGGGTACGATGGGGGGTTGAGCACTGAAGCTTTCTTT
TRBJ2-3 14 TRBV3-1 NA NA CASSQEGPPDTQYF TGTGCCAGCAGCCAAGAAGGGCCCCCGGATACGCAGTATTTT
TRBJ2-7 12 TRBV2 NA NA CASSENSYEQYF TGTGCCAGCAGTGAAAACAGTTACGAGCAGTACTTC
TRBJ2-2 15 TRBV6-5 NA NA CASSYSPGHTGELFF TGTGCCAGCAGTTACTCGCCAGGTCACACCGGGGAGCTGTTTTTT
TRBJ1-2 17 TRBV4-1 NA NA CASSQDPGPSGRYGYTF TGCGCCAGCAGCCAAGATCCGGGCCCCTCCGGGCGCTATGGCTACACCTTC
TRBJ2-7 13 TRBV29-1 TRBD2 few CSVRGGSSYEQYF TGCAGCGTTCGGGGCGGGAGCTCCTACGAGCAGTACTTC
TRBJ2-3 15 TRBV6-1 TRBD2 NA CASSRTSGATDTQYF TGTGCCAGCAGTAGGACTAGCGGGGCCACAGATACGCAGTATTTT
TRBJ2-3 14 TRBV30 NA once CAWSVTGITDTQYF TGTGCCTGGAGTGTAACCGGAATTACAGATACGCAGTATTTT
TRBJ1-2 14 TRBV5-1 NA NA CASSLALNLYGYTF TGCGCCAGCAGCTTGGCCCTGAATCTCTATGGCTACACCTTC
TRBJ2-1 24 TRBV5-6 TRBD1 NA CASSLATGGRLPYPLYSAYNEQFF TGTGCCAGCAGCTTGGCAACAGGGGGTCGTCTCCCATACCCGTTATACTCCGCCTACAATGAGCAGTTCTTC
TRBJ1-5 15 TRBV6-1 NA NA CASSATQLSNQPQHF TGTGCCAGCAGCGCAACACAGCTTTCCAATCAGCCCCAGCATTTT
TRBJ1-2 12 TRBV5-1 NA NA CASSLDGYDYTF TGCGCCAGCAGCTTGGATGGGTACGACTACACCTTC
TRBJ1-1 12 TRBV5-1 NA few CASSLGVAEAFF TGCGCCAGCAGCTTAGGGGTAGCTGAAGCTTTCTTT
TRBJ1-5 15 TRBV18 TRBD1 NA CASSNLGQGDQPQHF TGTGCCAGCTCAAACTTGGGACAGGGAGATCAGCCCCAGCATTTT
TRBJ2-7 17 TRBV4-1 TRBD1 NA CASSQGKEGTGAYEQYF TGCGCCAGCAGCCAAGGTAAAGAGGGGACAGGGGCCTACGAGCAGTACTTC
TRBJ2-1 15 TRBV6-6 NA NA CASSLTPLGGHEQFF TGTGCCAGCTCCCTCACCCCCTTGGGGGGTCACGAGCAGTTCTTC
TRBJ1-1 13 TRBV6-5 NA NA CASSYSTYTEAFF TGTGCCAGCAGTTACTCGACCTACACTGAAGCTTTCTTT